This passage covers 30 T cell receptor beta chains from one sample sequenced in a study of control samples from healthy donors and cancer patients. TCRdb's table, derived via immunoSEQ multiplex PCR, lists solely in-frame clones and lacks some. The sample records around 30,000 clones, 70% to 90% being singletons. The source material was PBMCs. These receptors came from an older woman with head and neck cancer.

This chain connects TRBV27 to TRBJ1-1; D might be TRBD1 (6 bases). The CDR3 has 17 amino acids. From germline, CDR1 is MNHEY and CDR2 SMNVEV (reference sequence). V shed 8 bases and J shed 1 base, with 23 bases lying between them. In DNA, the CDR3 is TGTGCCAGCTGTCCCGGGACATTCGGTGGCACGAACACTGAAGCTTTCTTT. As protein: CASCPGTFGGTNTEAFF.

The CDR3: CASSFYRASNTEAFF. Here the CDR3 DNA reads TGTGCCAGCAGCTTTTACAGGGCTTCGAACACTGAAGCTTTCTTT. The rearrangement joins TRBV7-3 to TRBJ1-1; tentatively, D is TRBD1 (6 bases). The CDR3 is made up of 15 amino acids. The V gene's germline CDR1 is SGHTA and CDR2 FQGTGA. V lost 3 bases, J lost 1 base, and 12 bases lay in between.

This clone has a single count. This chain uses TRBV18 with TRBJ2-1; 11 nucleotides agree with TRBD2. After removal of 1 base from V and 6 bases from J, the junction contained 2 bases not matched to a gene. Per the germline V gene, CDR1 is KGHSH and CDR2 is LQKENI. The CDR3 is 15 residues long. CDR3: CASSPQLAGANEQFF. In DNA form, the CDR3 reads TGTGCCAGCTCACCACAACTAGCGGGAGCCAATGAGCAGTTCTTC.

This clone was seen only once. CDR3 in amino acids: CASSQRRSYEQYF. In DNA form, the CDR3 reads TGCGCCAGCAGCCAAAGACGTAGCTACGAGCAGTACTTC. V usage is TRBV4-3 and J usage is TRBJ2-7; unclear D gene. V lost 2 bases and J lost 3, with 8 bases in between. This CDR3 has 13 residues. CDR1 is LGHNA and CDR2 is YSLEER in the germline V gene.

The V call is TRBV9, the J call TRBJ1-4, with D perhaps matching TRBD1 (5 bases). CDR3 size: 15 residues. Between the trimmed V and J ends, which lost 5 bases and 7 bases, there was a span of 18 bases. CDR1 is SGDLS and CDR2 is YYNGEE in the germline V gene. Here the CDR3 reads CASSEVGGEGEKLFF. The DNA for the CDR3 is TGTGCCAGCAGTGAAGTGGGGGGTGAGGGTGAAAAACTGTTTTTT.

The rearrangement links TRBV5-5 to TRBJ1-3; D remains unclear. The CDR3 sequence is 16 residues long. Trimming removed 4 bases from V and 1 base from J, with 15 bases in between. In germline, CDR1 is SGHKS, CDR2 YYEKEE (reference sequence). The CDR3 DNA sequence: TGTGCCAGCAGCCCGTCTACAGTATTTTCTGGAAACACCATATATTTT. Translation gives CASSPSTVFSGNTIYF.

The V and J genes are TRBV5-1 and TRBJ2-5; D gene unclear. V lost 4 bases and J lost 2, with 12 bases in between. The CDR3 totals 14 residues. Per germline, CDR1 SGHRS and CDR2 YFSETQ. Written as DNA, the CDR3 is TGCGCCAGCAGCGTGACGAGGAAACAAGAGACCCAGTACTTC. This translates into CASSVTRKQETQYF.

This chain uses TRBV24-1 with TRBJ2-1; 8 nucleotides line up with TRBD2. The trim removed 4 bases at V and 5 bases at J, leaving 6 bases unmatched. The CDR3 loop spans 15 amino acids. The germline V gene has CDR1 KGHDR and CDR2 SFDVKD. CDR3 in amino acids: CATSESRSGDNEQFF. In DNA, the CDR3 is TGTGCCACCAGTGAGTCGCGTAGCGGGGACAATGAGCAGTTCTTC.

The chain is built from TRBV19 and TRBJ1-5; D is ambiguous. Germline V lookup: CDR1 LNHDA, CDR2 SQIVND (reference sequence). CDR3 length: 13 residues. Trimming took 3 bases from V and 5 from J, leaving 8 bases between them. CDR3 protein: CASSIRNDQPQHF. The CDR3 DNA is TGTGCCAGTAGTATCCGCAACGATCAGCCCCAGCATTTT. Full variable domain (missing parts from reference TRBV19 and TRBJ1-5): DGGITQSPKYLFRKEGQNVTLSCEQNLNHDAMYWYRQDPGQGLRLIYYSQIVNDFQKGDIAEGYSVSREKKESFPLTVTSAQKNPTAFYLCASSIRNDQPQHFGDGTRLSIL.

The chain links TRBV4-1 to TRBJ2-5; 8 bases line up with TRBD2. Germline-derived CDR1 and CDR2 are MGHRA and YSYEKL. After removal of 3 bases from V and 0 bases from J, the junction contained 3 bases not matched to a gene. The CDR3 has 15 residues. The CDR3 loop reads CASSHFSGNQETQYF. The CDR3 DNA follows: TGCGCCAGCAGCCATTTTAGCGGGAACCAAGAGACCCAGTACTTC.

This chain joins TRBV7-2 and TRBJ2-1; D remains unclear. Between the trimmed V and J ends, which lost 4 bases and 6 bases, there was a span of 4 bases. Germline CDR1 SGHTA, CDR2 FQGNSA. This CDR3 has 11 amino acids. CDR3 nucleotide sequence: TGTGCCAGCAGCTCCCTCAATGAGCAGTTCTTC. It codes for CASSSLNEQFF.

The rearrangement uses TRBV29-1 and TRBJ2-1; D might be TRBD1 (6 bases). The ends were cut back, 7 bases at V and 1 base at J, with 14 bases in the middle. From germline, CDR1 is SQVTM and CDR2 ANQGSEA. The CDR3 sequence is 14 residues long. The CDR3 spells CSAQQGFSYNEQFF. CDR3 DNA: TGCAGCGCCCAGCAGGGGTTTTCCTACAATGAGCAGTTCTTC.

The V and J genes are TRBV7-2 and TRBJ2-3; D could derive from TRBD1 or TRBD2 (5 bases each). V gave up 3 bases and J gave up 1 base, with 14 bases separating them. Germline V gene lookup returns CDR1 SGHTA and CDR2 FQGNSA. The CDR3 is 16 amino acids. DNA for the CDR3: TGTGCCAGCAGCTTTAGGGGCGGGCGGGGCACAGATACGCAGTATTTT. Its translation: CASSFRGGRGTDTQYF.

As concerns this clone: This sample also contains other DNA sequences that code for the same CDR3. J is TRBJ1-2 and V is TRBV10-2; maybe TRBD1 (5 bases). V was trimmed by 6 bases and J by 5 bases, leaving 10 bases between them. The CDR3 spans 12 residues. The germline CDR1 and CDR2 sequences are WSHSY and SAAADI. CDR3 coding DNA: TGCGCCAGCAGGACAGACAGTTATGGCTACACCTTC. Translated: CASRTDSYGYTF.

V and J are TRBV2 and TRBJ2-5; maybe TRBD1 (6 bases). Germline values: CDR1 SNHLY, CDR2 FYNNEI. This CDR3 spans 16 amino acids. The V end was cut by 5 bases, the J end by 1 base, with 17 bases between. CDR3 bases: TGTGCCAGCAGTAGTCCGACAGGCGTGGGCCAAGAGACCCAGTACTTC. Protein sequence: CASSSPTGVGQETQYF. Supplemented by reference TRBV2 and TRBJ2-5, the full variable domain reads EPEVTQTPSHQVTQMGQEVILRCVPISNHLYFYWYRQILGQKVEFLVSFYNNEISEKSEIFDDQFSVERPDGSNFTLKIRSTKLEDSAMYFCASSSPTGVGQETQYFGPGTRLLVL.

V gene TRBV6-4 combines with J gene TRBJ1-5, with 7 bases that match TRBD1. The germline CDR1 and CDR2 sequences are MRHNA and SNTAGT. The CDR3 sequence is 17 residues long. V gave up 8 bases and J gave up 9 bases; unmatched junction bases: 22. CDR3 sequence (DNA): TGTGCCAGCGGGAAACCAACTCGGACAGGTATAAGGTCGCCCCAGCATTTT. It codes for CASGKPTRTGIRSPQHF.

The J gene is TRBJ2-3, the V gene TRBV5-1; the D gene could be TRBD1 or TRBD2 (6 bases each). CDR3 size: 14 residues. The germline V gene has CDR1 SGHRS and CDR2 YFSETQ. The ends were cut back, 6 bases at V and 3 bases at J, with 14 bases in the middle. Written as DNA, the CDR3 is TGCGCCAGCATGAGGGGGGCGAGGACAGATACGCAGTATTTT. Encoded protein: CASMRGARTDTQYF.

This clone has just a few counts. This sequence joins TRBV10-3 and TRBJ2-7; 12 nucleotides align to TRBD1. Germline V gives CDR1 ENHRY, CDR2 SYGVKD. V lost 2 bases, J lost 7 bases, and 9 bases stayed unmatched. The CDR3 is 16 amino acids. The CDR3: CAISEGTGGGLGEQYF. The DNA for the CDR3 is TGTGCCATCAGTGAGGGGACAGGGGGCGGATTGGGGGAGCAGTACTTC.

Written as DNA, the CDR3 is TGTGCCAGCAGTCGGAAGGGACGGGAAAAACTGTTTTTT. This translates into CASSRKGREKLFF. The chain carries TRBV7-2 and TRBJ1-4, with D maybe TRBD1 (5 bases). CDR1 SGHTA and CDR2 FQGNSA come from the germline V gene. This CDR3 spans 13 amino acids. Trimming pared 6 bases from V and 8 bases from J, leaving 13 bases between.

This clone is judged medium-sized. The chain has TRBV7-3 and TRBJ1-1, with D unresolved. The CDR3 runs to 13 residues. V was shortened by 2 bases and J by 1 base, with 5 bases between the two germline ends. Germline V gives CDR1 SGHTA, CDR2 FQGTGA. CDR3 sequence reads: CASSLEGNTEAFF. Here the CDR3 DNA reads TGTGCCAGCAGCTTAGAAGGGAACACTGAAGCTTTCTTT.

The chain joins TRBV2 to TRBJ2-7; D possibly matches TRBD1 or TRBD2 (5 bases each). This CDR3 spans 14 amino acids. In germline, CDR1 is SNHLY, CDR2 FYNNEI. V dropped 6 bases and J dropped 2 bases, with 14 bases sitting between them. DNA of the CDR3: TGTGCCAGCAGGGGGACCCAGGGCGCCTACGAGCAGTACTTC. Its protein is CASRGTQGAYEQYF.

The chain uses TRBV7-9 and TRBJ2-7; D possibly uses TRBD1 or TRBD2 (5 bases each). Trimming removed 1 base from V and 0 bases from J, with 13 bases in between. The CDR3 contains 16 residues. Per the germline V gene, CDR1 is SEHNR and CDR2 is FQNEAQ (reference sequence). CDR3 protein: CASSLDPWDPSYEQYF. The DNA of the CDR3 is TGTGCCAGCAGCTTAGATCCGTGGGACCCCTCCTACGAGCAGTACTTC.

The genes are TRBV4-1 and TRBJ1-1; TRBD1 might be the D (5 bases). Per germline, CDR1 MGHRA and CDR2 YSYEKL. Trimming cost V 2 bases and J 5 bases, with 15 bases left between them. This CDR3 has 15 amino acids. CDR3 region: CASSQFWGGETEAFF. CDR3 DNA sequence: TGCGCCAGCAGCCAATTTTGGGGGGGGGAGACTGAAGCTTTCTTT.

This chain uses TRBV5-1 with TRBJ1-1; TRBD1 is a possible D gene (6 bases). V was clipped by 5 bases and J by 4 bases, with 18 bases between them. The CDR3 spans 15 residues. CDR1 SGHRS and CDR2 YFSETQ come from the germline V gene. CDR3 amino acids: CASRSTGLTGTEAFF. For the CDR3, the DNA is TGCGCCAGCAGATCAACAGGGTTGACCGGCACTGAAGCTTTCTTT.

CDR3 sequence: CASSLGFSYEQYF. The DNA of the CDR3 is TGTGCCAGCAGTTTAGGGTTCTCCTACGAGCAGTACTTC. This rearrangement joins TRBV27 to TRBJ2-7; no clear D. The CDR3 extends over 13 amino acids. V lost 2 bases and J 0 bases, leaving 5 bases between the germline ends. In germline, CDR1 is MNHEY, CDR2 SMNVEV (reference sequence).

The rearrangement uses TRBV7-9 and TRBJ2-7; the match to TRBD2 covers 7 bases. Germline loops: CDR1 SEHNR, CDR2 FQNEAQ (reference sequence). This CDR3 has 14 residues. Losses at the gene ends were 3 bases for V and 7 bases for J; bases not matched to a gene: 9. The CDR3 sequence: CASSFREASWEQYF. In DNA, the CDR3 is TGTGCCAGCAGCTTCCGGGAGGCTTCGTGGGAGCAGTACTTC.

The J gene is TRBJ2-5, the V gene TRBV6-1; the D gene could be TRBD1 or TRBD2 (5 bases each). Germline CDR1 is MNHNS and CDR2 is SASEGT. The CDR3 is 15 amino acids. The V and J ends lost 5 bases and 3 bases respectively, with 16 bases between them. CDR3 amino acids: CASSSPDIAKETQYF. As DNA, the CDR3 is TGTGCCAGCAGTTCTCCGGACATAGCGAAAGAGACCCAGTACTTC.

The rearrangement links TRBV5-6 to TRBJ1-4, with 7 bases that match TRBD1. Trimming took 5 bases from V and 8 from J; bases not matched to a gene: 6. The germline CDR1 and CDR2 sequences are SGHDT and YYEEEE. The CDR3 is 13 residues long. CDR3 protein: CASRGQLDEKLFF. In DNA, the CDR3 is TGTGCCAGCAGGGGACAGTTGGACGAAAAACTGTTTTTT. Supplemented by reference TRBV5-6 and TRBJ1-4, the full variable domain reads DAGVTQSPTHLIKTRGQQVTLRCSPKSGHDTVSWYQQALGQGPQFIFQYYEEEERQRGNFPDRFSGHQFPNYSSELNVNALLLGDSALYLCASRGQLDEKLFFGSGTQLSVL.

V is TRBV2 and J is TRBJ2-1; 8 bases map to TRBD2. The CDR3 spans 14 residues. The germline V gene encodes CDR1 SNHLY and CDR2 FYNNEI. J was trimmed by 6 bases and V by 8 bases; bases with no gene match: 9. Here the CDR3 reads CASSISGACNEQFF. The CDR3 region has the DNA TGTGCCAGCTCTATTAGCGGGGCGTGCAATGAGCAGTTCTTC.

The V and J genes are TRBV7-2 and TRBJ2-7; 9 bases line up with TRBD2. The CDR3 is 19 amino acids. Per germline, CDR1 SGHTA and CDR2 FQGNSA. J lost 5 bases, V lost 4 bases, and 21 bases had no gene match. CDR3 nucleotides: TGTGCCAGCAGCTCCAGACCCTCGGGACTAGCTTTAATATCCAACGAGCAGTACTTC. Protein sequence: CASSSRPSGLALISNEQYF.